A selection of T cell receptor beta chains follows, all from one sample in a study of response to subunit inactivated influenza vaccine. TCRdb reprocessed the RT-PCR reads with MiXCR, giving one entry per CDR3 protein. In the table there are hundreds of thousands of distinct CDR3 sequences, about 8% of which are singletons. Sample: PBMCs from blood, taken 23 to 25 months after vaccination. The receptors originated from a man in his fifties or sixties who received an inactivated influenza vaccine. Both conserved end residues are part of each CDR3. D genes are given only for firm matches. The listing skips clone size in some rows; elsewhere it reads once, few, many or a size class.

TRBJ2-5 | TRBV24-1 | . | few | CATSDSGATYQETQYF | TGTGCCACCAGTGATTCGGGGGCAACGTACCAAGAGACCCAGTACTTC
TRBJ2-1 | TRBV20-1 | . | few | CSASPRANEQFF | TGCAGTGCTAGTCCTAGAGCCAATGAGCAGTTCTTC
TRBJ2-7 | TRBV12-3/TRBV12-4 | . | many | CASSPTDLYEQYF | TGTGCCAGCAGCCCGACAGACCTCTACGAGCAGTACTTC
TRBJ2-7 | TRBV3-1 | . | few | CASTQGLSSYEQYF | TGTGCCAGCACGCAAGGGCTTTCATCCTACGAGCAGTACTTC
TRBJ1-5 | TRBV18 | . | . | CASSGAVKNQPQHF | TGTGCCAGCTCGGGGGCAGTGAAAAATCAGCCCCAGCATTTT
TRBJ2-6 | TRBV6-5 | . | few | CASSYGRSSGANVLTF | TGTGCCAGCAGTTACGGCAGAAGCTCTGGGGCCAACGTCCTGACTTTC
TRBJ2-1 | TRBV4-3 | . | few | CASSQDQYEQFF | TGCGCCAGCAGCCAAGATCAGTATGAGCAGTTCTTC
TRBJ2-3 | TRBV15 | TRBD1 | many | CATSSDTASAGGADTQYF | TGTGCCACCAGCAGCGATACGGCCTCGGCAGGGGGCGCAGATACGCAGTATTTT
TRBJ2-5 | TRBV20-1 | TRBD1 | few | CSANPQGARETQYF | TGCAGTGCTAACCCACAGGGGGCGCGGGAGACCCAGTACTTC
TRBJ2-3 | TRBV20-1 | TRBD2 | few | CSATGTSGIGPDTQYF | TGCAGTGCTACCGGGACTAGCGGGATCGGCCCAGATACGCAGTATTTT
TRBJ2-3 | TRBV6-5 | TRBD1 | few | CASRRDRVEATDTQYF | TGTGCCAGCAGACGGGACAGGGTTGAAGCCACAGATACGCAGTATTTT
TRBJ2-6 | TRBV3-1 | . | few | CASSQDGGRAISGANVLTF | TGTGCCAGCAGCCAAGATGGGGGCAGGGCCATCTCTGGGGCCAACGTCCTGACTTTC
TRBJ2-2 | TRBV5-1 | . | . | CASSLDGWVDTGELFF | TGCGCCAGCAGCTTGGACGGGTGGGTGGACACCGGGGAGCTGTTTTTT
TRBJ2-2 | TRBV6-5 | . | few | CASRHGGGELFF | TGTGCCAGCAGACATGGAGGGGGGGAGCTGTTTTTT
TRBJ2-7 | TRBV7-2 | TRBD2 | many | CASSLTSVHEQYF | TGTGCCAGCAGCCTGACTAGCGTCCACGAGCAGTACTTC
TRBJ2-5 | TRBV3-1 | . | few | CASSQKGIQETQYF | TGTGCCAGCAGCCAAAAAGGCATCCAAGAGACCCAGTACTTC
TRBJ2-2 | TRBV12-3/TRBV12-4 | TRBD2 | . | CASSSSGRALGELFF | TGTGCCAGCAGTTCTAGCGGGAGGGCCCTCGGGGAGCTGTTTTTT
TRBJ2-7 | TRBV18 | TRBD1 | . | CASSPSGTVAYEQYF | TGTGCCAGCTCACCATCAGGGACAGTCGCTTACGAGCAGTACTTC
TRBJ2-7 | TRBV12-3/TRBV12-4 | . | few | CASSYSPSGTRARQQYF | TGTGCCAGCAGTTACTCTCCGTCTGGGACACGGGCCCGTCAGCAGTACTTC
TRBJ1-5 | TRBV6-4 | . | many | CAIRDQPQHF | TGTGCCATTCGTGATCAGCCCCAGCATTTT
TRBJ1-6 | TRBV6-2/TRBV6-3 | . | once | CASSYEPGVGSPLHF | TGTGCCAGCAGTTACGAGCCAGGGGTGGGATCACCCCTCCACTTT
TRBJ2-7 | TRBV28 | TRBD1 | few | CASKIYGQGPYEQYF | TGTGCCAGCAAAATTTATGGACAGGGTCCCTACGAGCAGTACTTC
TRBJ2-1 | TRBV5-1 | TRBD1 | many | CASSSIRNTGGNEQFF | TGCGCCAGCAGCTCGATCCGCAACACAGGGGGCAATGAGCAGTTCTTC
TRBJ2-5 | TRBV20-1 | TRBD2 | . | CSASGATAGVDGTQYF | TGCAGTGCTAGCGGGGCTACAGCGGGAGTTGATGGGACCCAGTACTTC
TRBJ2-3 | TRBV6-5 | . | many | CASSYFQGTGTDTQYF | TGTGCCAGCAGTTACTTCCAGGGAACAGGCACAGATACGCAGTATTTT
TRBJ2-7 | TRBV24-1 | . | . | CATSDTGFYEQYF | TGTGCCACCAGTGATACAGGGTTCTACGAGCAGTACTTC